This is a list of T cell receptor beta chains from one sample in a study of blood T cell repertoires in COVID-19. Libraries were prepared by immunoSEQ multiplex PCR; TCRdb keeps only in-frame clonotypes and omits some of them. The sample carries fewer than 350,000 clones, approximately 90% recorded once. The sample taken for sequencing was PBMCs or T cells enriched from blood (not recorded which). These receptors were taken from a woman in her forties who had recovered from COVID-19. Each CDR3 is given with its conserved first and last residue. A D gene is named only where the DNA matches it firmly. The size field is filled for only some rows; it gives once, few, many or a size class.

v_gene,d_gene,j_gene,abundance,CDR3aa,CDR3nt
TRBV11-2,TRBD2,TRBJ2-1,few,CASSLDPRTSGRLSYNEQFF,TGTGCCAGCAGCTTAGACCCCAGGACTAGCGGGAGGTTGTCCTACAATGAGCAGTTCTTC
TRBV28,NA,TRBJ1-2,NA,CASKQSRAQDGYTF,TGTGCCAGCAAGCAGAGCAGGGCCCAGGACGGCTACACCTTC
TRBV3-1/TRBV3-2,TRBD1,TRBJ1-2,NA,CASSQSSVRDSGGGYTF,TGTGCCAGCAGCCAATCGTCCGTCCGGGACAGTGGCGGTGGCTACACCTTC
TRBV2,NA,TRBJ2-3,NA,CASSERGGGSTDTQYF,TGTGCCAGCAGTGAACGGGGCGGGGGCAGCACAGATACGCAGTATTTT
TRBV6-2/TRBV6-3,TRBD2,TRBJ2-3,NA,CASSQLAGGTDTQYF,TGTGCCAGCAGTCAGCTAGCGGGAGGGACAGATACGCAGTATTTT
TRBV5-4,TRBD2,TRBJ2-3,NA,CASSLSGGATDTQYF,TGTGCCAGCAGCCTAAGCGGGGGGGCAACAGATACGCAGTATTTT
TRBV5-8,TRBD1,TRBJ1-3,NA,CASSFYRGIAGNTIYF,TGTGCCAGCAGCTTCTACAGGGGGATCGCTGGAAACACCATATATTTT
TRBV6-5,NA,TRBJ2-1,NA,CASSRTKNVEQFF,TGTGCCAGCAGCCGGACTAAAAATGTTGAGCAGTTCTTC
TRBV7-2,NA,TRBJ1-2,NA,CASSLAALIYGYTF,TGTGCCAGCAGCTTAGCAGCACTGATCTATGGCTACACCTTC
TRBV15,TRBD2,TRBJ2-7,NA,CATSRGGLAGLHEQYF,TGTGCCACCAGCAGAGGGGGACTAGCGGGACTCCACGAGCAGTACTTC
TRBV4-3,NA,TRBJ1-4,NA,CASSVAGYEKLFF,TGCGCCAGCAGCGTAGCCGGGTATGAAAAACTGTTTTTT
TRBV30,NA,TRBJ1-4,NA,CAWRGGLANEKLFF,TGTGCCTGGAGGGGGGGGCTGGCTAATGAAAAACTGTTTTTT
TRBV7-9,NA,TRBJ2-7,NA,CASSSDNPYEQYF,TGTGCCAGCAGCTCCGACAATCCCTACGAGCAGTACTTC
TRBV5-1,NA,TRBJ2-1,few,CASSLGSATLNEQFF,TGCGCCAGCAGCTTGGGTAGCGCGACCCTTAATGAGCAGTTCTTC
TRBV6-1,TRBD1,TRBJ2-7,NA,CASSEAGTGGYEQYF,TGTGCCAGCAGTGAAGCGGGGACAGGGGGATACGAGCAGTACTTC
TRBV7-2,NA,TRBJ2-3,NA,CASSLGWGRETTDTQYF,TGTGCCAGCAGCTTGGGCTGGGGGCGGGAGACAACAGATACGCAGTATTTT
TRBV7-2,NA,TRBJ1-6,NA,CASSFNVDARYNSPLHF,TGTGCCAGCAGCTTTAACGTCGATGCCCGGTATAATTCACCCCTCCACTTT
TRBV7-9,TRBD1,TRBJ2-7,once,CAISPTGAGDEQYF,TGTGCCATATCGCCGACAGGGGCAGGCGACGAGCAGTACTTC
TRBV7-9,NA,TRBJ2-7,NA,CASSLGRGKSYEQYF,TGTGCCAGCAGCTTAGGAAGGGGAAAGTCCTACGAGCAGTACTTC
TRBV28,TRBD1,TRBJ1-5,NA,CASSPPPGQGAGQPQHF,TGTGCCAGCAGTCCCCCCCCCGGGCAGGGGGCAGGTCAGCCCCAGCATTTT
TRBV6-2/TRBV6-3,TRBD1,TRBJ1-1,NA,CASSYQGAQAFF,TGTGCCAGCAGTTACCAGGGGGCGCAAGCTTTCTTT
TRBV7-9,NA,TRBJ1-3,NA,CASSEYGSSGNTIYF,TGTGCCAGCAGCGAGTACGGTAGCTCTGGAAACACCATATATTTT
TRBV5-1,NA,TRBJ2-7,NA,CASSSDSYEQYF,TGCGCCAGCAGCTCAGACAGCTACGAGCAGTACTTC
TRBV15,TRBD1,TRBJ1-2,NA,CATSRDLNRGLTDYGYTF,TGTGCCACCAGCAGAGATCTTAACAGGGGTCTGACGGATTATGGCTACACCTTC
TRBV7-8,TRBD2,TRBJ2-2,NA,CASSRGLAGADTGELFF,TGTGCCAGCAGCCGAGGACTAGCGGGAGCTGACACCGGGGAGCTGTTTTTT
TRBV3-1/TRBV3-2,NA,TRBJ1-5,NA,CASSQVVGSQPQHF,TGTGCCAGCAGCCAAGTAGTAGGGAGTCAGCCCCAGCATTTT
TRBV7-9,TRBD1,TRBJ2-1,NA,CASSARGQRLNNEQFF,TGTGCCAGCAGCGCGAGGGGACAGCGCCTGAACAATGAGCAGTTCTTC
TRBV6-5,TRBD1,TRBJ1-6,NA,CASSPGQGYSPLHF,TGTGCCAGCAGCCCGGGACAGGGATATTCACCCCTCCACTTT
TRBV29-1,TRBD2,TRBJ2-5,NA,CSVDPTSGAAQTQYF,TGCAGCGTTGACCCGACTAGCGGGGCGGCCCAGACCCAGTACTTC
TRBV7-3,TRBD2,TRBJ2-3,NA,CASSLIAGGTDTQYF,TGTGCCAGCAGCTTGATAGCGGGAGGAACAGATACGCAGTATTTT
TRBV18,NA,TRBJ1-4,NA,CASSPGRGGSREKLFF,TGTGCCAGCTCACCAGGACGGGGGGGATCAAGGGAAAAACTGTTTTTT
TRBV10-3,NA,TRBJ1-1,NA,CAITLTGKNTEAFF,TGTGCCATCACCCTGACAGGAAAAAACACTGAAGCTTTCTTT
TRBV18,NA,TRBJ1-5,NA,CASSPSWGRNQPQHF,TGTGCCAGCTCACCATCGTGGGGGCGCAATCAGCCCCAGCATTTT
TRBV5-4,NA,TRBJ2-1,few,CASSLGGTPYNEQFF,TGTGCCAGCAGCTTGGGCGGGACGCCCTACAATGAGCAGTTCTTC
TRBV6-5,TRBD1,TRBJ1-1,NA,CASSYFGTENTEAFF,TGTGCCAGCAGTTACTTCGGGACAGAGAACACTGAAGCTTTCTTT
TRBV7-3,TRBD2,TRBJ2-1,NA,CASSSILAGETYNEQFF,TGTGCCAGCAGCTCTATATTAGCGGGAGAGACCTACAATGAGCAGTTCTTC
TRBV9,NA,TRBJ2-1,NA,CASSVGPEGPPYNEQFF,TGTGCCAGCAGCGTAGGCCCGGAGGGGCCCCCCTACAATGAGCAGTTCTTC
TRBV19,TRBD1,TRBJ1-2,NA,CASSSGQGKNYGYTF,TGTGCCAGTAGTTCTGGACAGGGTAAGAACTATGGCTACACCTTC
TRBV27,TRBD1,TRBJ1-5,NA,CASKLGQGSSQPQHF,TGTGCCAGCAAACTAGGACAGGGTTCGAGCCAGCCCCAGCATTTT
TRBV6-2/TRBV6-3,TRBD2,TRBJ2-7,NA,CASSYPPSGRGYEQYF,TGTGCCAGCAGTTACCCTCCTAGCGGGAGGGGGTACGAGCAGTACTTC
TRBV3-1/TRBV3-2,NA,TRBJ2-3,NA,CASSKLSTRDTQYF,TGTGCCAGCAGCAAACTTAGCACACGAGATACGCAGTATTTT
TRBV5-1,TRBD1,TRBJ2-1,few,CASSYTGVGNEQFF,TGCGCCAGCAGCTACACAGGGGTGGGGAATGAGCAGTTCTTC
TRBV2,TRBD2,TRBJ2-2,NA,CASTDPRLAGAAGELFF,TGTGCCAGCACGGACCCTAGACTAGCGGGTGCAGCCGGGGAGCTGTTTTTT
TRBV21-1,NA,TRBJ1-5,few,CASIPKGQVSCPPSRQPQHF,TGTGCCAGCATCCCGAAGGGGCAGGTCTCCTGCCCCCCCTCGAGGCAGCCCCAGCATTTT
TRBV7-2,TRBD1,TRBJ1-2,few,CASSLARLSGGTHGYTF,TGTGCCAGCAGCTTAGCTCGGCTATCAGGGGGGACGCATGGCTACACCTTC
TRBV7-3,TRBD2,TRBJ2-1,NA,CASSILADYNEQFF,TGTGCCAGCAGCATACTAGCGGACTACAATGAGCAGTTCTTC
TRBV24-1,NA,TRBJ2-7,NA,CATSDPGSYEQYF,TGTGCCACCAGTGATCCAGGGTCCTACGAGCAGTACTTC
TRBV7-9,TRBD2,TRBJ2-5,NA,CASSPGLAGVETQYF,TGTGCCAGCAGCCCGGGACTAGCGGGAGTGGAGACCCAGTACTTC
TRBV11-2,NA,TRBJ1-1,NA,CASSSEGQLNTEAFF,TGTGCCAGCAGCTCAGAAGGACAGTTGAACACTGAAGCTTTCTTT
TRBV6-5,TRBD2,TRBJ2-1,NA,CASSYSSSGFFNEQFF,TGTGCCAGCAGTTACTCGTCTAGCGGGTTTTTCAATGAGCAGTTCTTC
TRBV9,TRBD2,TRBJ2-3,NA,CASTARTSGTDTQYF,TGTGCCAGCACTGCCAGGACTAGCGGCACAGATACGCAGTATTTT
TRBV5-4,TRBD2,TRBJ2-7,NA,CASSLPLRDYGEQYF,TGTGCCAGCAGCCTCCCTCTTCGGGACTACGGCGAGCAGTACTTC
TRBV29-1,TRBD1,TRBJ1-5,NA,CSGGTGGGPQHF,TGCAGCGGGGGGACAGGGGGAGGGCCCCAGCATTTT
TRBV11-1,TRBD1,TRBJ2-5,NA,CASSYQPGQQETQYF,TGTGCCAGCAGCTACCAGCCGGGACAGCAAGAGACCCAGTACTTC
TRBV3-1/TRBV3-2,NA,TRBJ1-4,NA,CASSLLGPGDEKLFF,TGTGCCAGCAGCCTGTTGGGCCCAGGGGATGAAAAACTGTTTTTT
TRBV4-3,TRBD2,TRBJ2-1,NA,CASATGTSGPDEQFF,TGCGCCAGCGCCACCGGGACTAGCGGGCCTGATGAGCAGTTCTTC
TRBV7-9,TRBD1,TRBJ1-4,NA,CASSSAGTGKEKLFF,TGTGCCAGCAGCTCGGCCGGGACAGGGAAAGAAAAACTGTTTTTT